A single sample is the source of the 21 T cell receptor beta chains below, sequenced in a study of chemoradiotherapy in HPV16-positive cancers. This table comes from immunoSEQ multiplex PCR, and its TCRdb copy is limited to in-frame clones, with some not included. The sample has approximately 38,000 clones, around three quarters seen once. Source: blood, taken from a patient who underwent chemoradiotherapy. Receptors originate from a human donor with HPV-associated anogenital cancer.

The chain recombines TRBV5-1 with TRBJ1-6, with 9 bases matching TRBD1. Looked up from germline, CDR1 is SGHRS and CDR2 is YFSETQ. The CDR3 loop spans 20 amino acids. J was trimmed by 0 bases and V by 4 bases; bases with no gene match: 14. The CDR3 nucleotides read TGCGCCAGCAGCAAGGGACAGGGAGACTTACTTAGCTCCTATAATTCACCCCTCCACTTT. Encoded protein: CASSKGQGDLLSSYNSPLHF.

This clone was seen a handful of times. The V and J genes are TRBV11-1 and TRBJ1-1; a possible D gene is TRBD1 (5 bases). V was shortened by 5 bases and J by 6 bases, with 16 bases between the two germline ends. The CDR3 extends over 14 amino acids. Germline CDR1 is SGHAT and CDR2 is FQDESV (reference sequence). CDR3 nucleotides: TGTGCCAGCAGCCCGAGGGGTACGACTTCTGAAGCTTTCTTT. Its translation is CASSPRGTTSEAFF.

The genes are TRBV6-4 and TRBJ2-5; 8 bases agree with TRBD2. Germline V gene sequence: CDR1 MRHNA, CDR2 SNTAGT. V lost 1 base and J lost 5; bases outside the gene matches: 3. The CDR3 spans 14 residues. The CDR3 loop reads CASSDWRGDETQYF. In DNA form, the CDR3 reads TGTGCCAGCAGTGACTGGCGGGGGGACGAGACCCAGTACTTC.

The rearrangement joins TRBV19 to TRBJ1-2; 8 nucleotides match TRBD1. V shed 4 bases and J 0 bases; nucleotides not matched to a gene: 16. The CDR3 has 19 amino acids. The V gene's germline CDR1 is LNHDA and CDR2 SQIVND (reference sequence). CDR3 in amino acids: CASSTRKTGTGGSNYGYTF. The CDR3 bases are TGTGCCAGTAGTACCCGAAAAACCGGGACAGGAGGATCTAACTATGGCTACACCTTC.

V and J are TRBV14 and TRBJ2-2; the D is unclear. Per the germline V gene, CDR1 is SGHDN and CDR2 is FVKESK. Trimming removed 4 bases at V and 6 bases at J, with 6 bases between. The CDR3 is 12 residues long. In DNA form, the CDR3 reads TGTGCCAGCAGCCCCGCCGCCGGGGAGCTGTTTTTT. Residues: CASSPAAGELFF.

This chain joins TRBV7-8 and TRBJ2-2; 7 bases are a match to TRBD1. The CDR3 length is 15 residues. Germline-derived CDR1 and CDR2 are SGHVS and FQNEAQ. The junction had 8 bases not matched to a gene; V was cut back by 5 bases and J by 5 bases. The CDR3, as DNA: TGTGCCAGCAGCCTCCGGACACAGGGGACCGGGGAGCTGTTTTTT. Translated, it gives CASSLRTQGTGELFF.

This chain links TRBV25-1 with TRBJ2-6, with a tentative D call TRBD1 (6 bases). The V and J ends lost 8 bases and 0 bases respectively, with 8 bases between them. The CDR3 extends over 14 amino acids. CDR1 is MGHDK and CDR2 is SYGVNS in the germline V gene. Written as DNA, the CDR3 is TGTGCCAGCCTACAGGGCTCTGGGGCCAACGTCCTGACTTTC. Translating it yields CASLQGSGANVLTF.

V is TRBV5-1 and J is TRBJ2-7; TRBD2 agrees at 7 bases. V lost 0 bases, J lost 1 base, and 10 bases stayed unmatched. The CDR3 is 17 residues long. Germline V gene data show CDR1 as SGHRS and CDR2 as YFSETQ. CDR3 in amino acids: CASSLVPGGLGSYEQYF. The CDR3 nucleotides are TGCGCCAGCAGCTTGGTACCCGGGGGGTTGGGGTCCTACGAGCAGTACTTC.

The chain couples TRBV27 to TRBJ1-6; TRBD1 might be the D (5 bases). The germline V gene has CDR1 MNHEY and CDR2 SMNVEV (reference sequence). Trimming pared 3 bases from V and 8 bases from J, leaving 17 bases between. The CDR3 covers 16 residues. The CDR3 sequence: CASSLEEGLGHSPLHF. The DNA for the CDR3 is TGTGCCAGCAGTTTGGAAGAGGGCCTGGGACATTCACCCCTCCACTTT.

This chain connects TRBV9 to TRBJ2-7; D perhaps matches TRBD1 (5 bases). The ends were cut back, 0 bases at V and 10 bases at J, with 14 bases in the middle. Germline CDR1 and CDR2: SGDLS and YYNGEE. The CDR3 has 13 amino acids. The CDR3 reads CASSVGVVGLQYF. In DNA form, the CDR3 reads TGTGCCAGCAGCGTAGGGGTTGTGGGGCTACAGTACTTC.

CDR3 amino acids: CSVEDNYEQYF. In DNA, the CDR3 is TGCAGCGTTGAAGACAACTACGAGCAGTACTTC. V and J are TRBV29-1 and TRBJ2-7; D is uncertain. V was cut by 0 bases and J by 3 bases, with 3 bases left in between. CDR3 length: 11 amino acids. Germline CDR1 is SQVTM and CDR2 is ANQGSEA.

The V gene is TRBV5-6, the J gene TRBJ1-1; the D is unclear. The CDR3 covers 14 residues. V lost 3 bases and J lost 4, with 13 bases in between. CDR1 is SGHDT, CDR2 YYEEEE, per germline. The CDR3 region is CASSSWDLGTEAFF. Here the CDR3 DNA reads TGTGCCAGCAGCTCCTGGGATTTGGGCACTGAAGCTTTCTTT.

CDR3 sequence reads: CASSVTGGAQDTQYF. CDR3 sequence (DNA): TGTGCCAGCAGCGTGACCGGGGGGGCACAAGATACGCAGTATTTT. The chain employs TRBV9 and TRBJ2-3; TRBD2 matches at 8 bases. The V segment lost 2 bases and the J segment 5 bases; nucleotides outside the gene matches: 7. Per germline, CDR1 SGDLS and CDR2 YYNGEE. The CDR3 totals 15 residues.

This clone was counted a single time. The rearrangement links TRBV18 to TRBJ2-2; 12 bases map to TRBD2. The CDR3 loop spans 17 amino acids. The germline V gene encodes CDR1 KGHSH and CDR2 LQKENI. The trim removed 6 bases at V and 2 bases at J, leaving 7 bases unmatched. CDR3 amino acids: CASSLRLAGANTGELFF. CDR3 nucleotides: TGTGCCAGCTCCCTCAGACTAGCGGGGGCCAACACCGGGGAGCTGTTTTTT.

The chain recombines TRBV5-6 with TRBJ1-2; 11 nucleotides align to TRBD1. The CDR3 extends over 16 amino acids. Trimming took 0 bases from V and 4 from J; bases not matched to a gene: 5. From germline, CDR1 is SGHDT and CDR2 YYEEEE. CDR3 sequence (DNA): TGTGCCAGCAGCTTGGGTGGGACAGGGGGTTCCTATGGCTACACCTTC. Translation gives CASSLGGTGGSYGYTF.

The chain carries TRBV9 and TRBJ2-4, with 10 bases lining up with TRBD1. This CDR3 spans 15 amino acids. The junction had 6 bases not matched to a gene; V was cut back by 3 bases and J by 6 bases. Germline V lookup: CDR1 SGDLS, CDR2 YYNGEE. CDR3 DNA sequence: TGTGCCAGCAGCGAGGGGGACAGGGGAGGAAACATTCAGTACTTC. The encoded protein is CASSEGDRGGNIQYF. Full variable domain (rest looked up from reference TRBV9 and TRBJ2-4): DSGVTQTPKHLITATGQRVTLRCSPRSGDLSVYWYQQSLDQGLQFLIQYYNGEERAKGNILERFSAQQFPDLHSELNLSSLELGDSALYFCASSEGDRGGNIQYFGAGTRLSVL.

The gene calls are TRBV5-1 and TRBJ2-1; no firm D call. Trimming shortened V by 0 bases and J by 4 bases, and 8 bases separated the two germline ends. The CDR3 has 14 residues. Germline values: CDR1 SGHRS, CDR2 YFSETQ. CDR3 sequence reads: CASSLGNQYNEQFF. CDR3 in DNA: TGCGCCAGCAGCTTGGGGAACCAATACAATGAGCAGTTCTTC.

The chain couples TRBV5-8 to TRBJ2-5; 8 positions agree with TRBD2. With 4 bases clipped from V and 5 bases from J, the junction kept 7 bases outside the gene matches. The CDR3 runs to 14 residues. Germline V gene lookup returns CDR1 SGHTS and CDR2 YDEGEE. CDR3 sequence (DNA): TGTGCCAGCAGCCCCGGACTAGCTGGGGAGACCCAGTACTTC. Translation gives CASSPGLAGETQYF.

The chain has TRBV30 and TRBJ2-7; the match to TRBD1 covers 9 bases. The ends lost 7 bases at V and 2 bases at J; junction bases unmatched: 3. Per the germline V gene, CDR1 is GTSNPN and CDR2 is SVGIG (reference sequence). The CDR3 covers 12 residues. Here the CDR3 reads CALDRGTYEQYF. CDR3 in DNA: TGTGCCTTGGACAGGGGAACCTACGAGCAGTACTTC.

The V call is TRBV10-1, the J call TRBJ2-5, with 7 bases lining up with TRBD1. CDR3 length equals 14 residues. Per germline, CDR1 WNHNN and CDR2 SYGVQD (reference sequence). Trimming at V came to 5 bases and at J to 5 bases, leaving 8 bases not matched to a gene. This CDR3 is CASSPGQLSETQYF. Here the CDR3 DNA reads TGCGCCAGCAGTCCGGGACAGCTTTCGGAGACCCAGTACTTC.

This clone was found a few times. This rearrangement joins TRBV7-8 to TRBJ1-1; 7 nucleotides match TRBD1. Losses at the gene ends were 5 bases for V and 6 bases for J; bases not matched to a gene: 9. Germline CDR1 SGHVS, CDR2 FQNEAQ. This CDR3 spans 14 amino acids. CDR3 coding DNA: TGTGCCAGCAGCCTAGACAGGGTGGGTGCTGAAGCTTTCTTT. Amino acids: CASSLDRVGAEAFF.